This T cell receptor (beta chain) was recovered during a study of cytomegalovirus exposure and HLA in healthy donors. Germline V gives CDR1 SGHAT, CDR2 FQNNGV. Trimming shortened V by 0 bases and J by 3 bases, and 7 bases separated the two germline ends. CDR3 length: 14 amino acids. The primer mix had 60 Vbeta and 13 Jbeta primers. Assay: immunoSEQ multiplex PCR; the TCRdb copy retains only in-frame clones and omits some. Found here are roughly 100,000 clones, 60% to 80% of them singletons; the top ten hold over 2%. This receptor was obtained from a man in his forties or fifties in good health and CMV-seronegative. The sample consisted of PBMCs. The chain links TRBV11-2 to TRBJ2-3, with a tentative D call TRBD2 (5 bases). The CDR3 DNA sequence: TGTGCCAGCAGCTTAGATAGGAGGACAGATACGCAGTATTTT. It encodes CASSLDRRTDTQYF.